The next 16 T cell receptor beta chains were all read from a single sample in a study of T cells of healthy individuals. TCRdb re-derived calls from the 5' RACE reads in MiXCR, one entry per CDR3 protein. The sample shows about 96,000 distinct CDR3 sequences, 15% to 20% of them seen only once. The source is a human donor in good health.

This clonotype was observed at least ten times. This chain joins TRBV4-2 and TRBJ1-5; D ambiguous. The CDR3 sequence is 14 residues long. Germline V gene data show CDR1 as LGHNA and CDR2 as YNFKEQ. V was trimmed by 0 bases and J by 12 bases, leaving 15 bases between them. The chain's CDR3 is CASSQEDLGSYQHF. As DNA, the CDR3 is TGTGCCAGCAGCCAAGAGGACCTCGGGTCCTACCAGCATTTT.

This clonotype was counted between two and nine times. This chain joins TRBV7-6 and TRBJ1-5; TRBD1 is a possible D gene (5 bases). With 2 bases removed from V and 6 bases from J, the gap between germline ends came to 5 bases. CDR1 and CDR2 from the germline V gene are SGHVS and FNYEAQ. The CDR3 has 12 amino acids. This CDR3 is CASSLTGQPQHF. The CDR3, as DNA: TGTGCCAGCAGCTTAACAGGTCAGCCCCAGCATTTT.

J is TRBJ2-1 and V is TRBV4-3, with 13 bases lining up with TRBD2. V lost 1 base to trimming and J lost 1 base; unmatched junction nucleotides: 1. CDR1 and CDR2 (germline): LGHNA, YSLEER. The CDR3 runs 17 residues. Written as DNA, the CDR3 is TGCGCCAGCAGCCAAGCACTAGCGGGAGGGTCCTACAATGAGCAGTTCTTC. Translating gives CASSQALAGGSYNEQFF.

CDR3 region: CASSSIRRRELNTEAFF. CDR3 DNA: TGTGCCAGCAGTTCAATCCGACGACGGGAATTGAACACTGAAGCTTTCTTT. The chain combines TRBV28 with TRBJ1-1, with unresolved D. CDR1 is MDHEN, CDR2 SYDVKM, per germline. Trimming removed 4 bases from V and 0 bases from J, with 18 bases in between. The CDR3 is 17 residues long.

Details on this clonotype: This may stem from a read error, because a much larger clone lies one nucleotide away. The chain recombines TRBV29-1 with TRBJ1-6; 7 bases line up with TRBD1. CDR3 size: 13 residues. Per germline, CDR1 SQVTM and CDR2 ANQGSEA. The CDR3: CNVGTGVGSPLHF. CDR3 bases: TGCAACGTTGGCACAGGGGTAGGATCACCCCTCCACTTT.

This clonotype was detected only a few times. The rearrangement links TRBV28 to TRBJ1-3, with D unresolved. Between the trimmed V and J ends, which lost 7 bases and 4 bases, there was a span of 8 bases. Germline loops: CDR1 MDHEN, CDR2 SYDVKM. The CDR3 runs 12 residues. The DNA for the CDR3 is TGTGCCAGCAAAGGGTTCGGAAACACCATATATTTT. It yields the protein CASKGFGNTIYF. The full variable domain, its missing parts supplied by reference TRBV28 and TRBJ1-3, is DVKVTQSSRYLVKRTGEKVFLECVQDMDHENMFWYRQDPGLGLRLIYFSYDVKMKEKGDIPEGYSVSREKKERFSLILESASTNQTSMYLCASKGFGNTIYFGEGSWLTVV.

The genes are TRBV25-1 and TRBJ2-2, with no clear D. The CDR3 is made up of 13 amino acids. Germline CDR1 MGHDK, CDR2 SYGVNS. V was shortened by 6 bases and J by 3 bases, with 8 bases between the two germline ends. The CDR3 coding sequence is TGTGCCAGCAGGCACAGATACACCGGGGAGCTGTTTTTT. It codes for CASRHRYTGELFF.

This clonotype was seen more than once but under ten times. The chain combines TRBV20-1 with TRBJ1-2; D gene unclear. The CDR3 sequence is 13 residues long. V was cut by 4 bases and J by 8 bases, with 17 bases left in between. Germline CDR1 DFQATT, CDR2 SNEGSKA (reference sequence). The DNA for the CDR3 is TGCAGTGCTAACCGACGACCGCCGAGGGGCTACACCTTC. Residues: CSANRRPPRGYTF.

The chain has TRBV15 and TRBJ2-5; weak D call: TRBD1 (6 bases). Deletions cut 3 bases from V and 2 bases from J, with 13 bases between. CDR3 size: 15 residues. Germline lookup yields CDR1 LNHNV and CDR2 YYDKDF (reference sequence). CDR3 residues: CATSSLRQDQETQYF. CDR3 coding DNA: TGTGCCACCAGCAGTTTACGACAGGATCAAGAGACCCAGTACTTC.

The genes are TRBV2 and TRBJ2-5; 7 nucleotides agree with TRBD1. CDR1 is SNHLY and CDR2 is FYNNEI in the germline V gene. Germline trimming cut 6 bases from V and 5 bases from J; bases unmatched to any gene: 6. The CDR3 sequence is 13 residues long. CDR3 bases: TGTGCCAGCAGCCAGGGACAGAGCGAGACCCAGTACTTC. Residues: CASSQGQSETQYF.

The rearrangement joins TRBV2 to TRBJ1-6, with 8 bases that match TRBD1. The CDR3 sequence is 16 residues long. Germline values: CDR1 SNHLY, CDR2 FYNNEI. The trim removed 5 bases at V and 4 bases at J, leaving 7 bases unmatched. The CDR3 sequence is CASSYPRTGYNSPLHF. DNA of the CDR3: TGTGCCAGCAGTTACCCACGGACAGGGTATAATTCACCCCTCCACTTT. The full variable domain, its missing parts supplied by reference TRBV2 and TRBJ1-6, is EPEVTQTPSHQVTQMGQEVILRCVPISNHLYFYWYRQILGQKVEFLVSFYNNEISEKSEIFDDQFSVERPDGSNFTLKIRSTKLEDSAMYFCASSYPRTGYNSPLHFGNGTRLTVT.

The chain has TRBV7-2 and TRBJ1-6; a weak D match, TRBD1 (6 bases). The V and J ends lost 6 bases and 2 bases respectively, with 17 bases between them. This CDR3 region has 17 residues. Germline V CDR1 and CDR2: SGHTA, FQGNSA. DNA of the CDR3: TGTGCCAGCAGGGATAGAGACAGGCTGGCCTATAATTCACCCCTCCACTTT. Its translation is CASRDRDRLAYNSPLHF.

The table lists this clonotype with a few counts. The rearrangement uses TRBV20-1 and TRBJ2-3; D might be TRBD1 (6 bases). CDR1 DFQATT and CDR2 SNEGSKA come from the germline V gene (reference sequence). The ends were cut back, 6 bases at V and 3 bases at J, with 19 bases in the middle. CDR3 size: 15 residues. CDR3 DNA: TGCAGTGCCCCCCCGCGTGGGGGCTGGACAGATACGCAGTATTTT. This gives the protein CSAPPRGGWTDTQYF.

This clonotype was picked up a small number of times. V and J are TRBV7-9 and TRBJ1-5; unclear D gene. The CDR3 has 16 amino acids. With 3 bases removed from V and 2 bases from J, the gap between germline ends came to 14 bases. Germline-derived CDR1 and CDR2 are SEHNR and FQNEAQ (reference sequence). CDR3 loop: CASSFSGLGGNQPQHF. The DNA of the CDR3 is TGTGCCAGCAGCTTCTCCGGACTGGGCGGCAATCAGCCCCAGCATTTT.

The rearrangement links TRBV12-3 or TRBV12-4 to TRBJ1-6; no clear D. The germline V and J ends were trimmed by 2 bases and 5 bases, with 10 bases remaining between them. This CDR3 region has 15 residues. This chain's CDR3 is CASSLQSADNSPLHF. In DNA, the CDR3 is TGTGCCAGCAGTTTACAATCGGCAGATAATTCACCCCTCCACTTT.

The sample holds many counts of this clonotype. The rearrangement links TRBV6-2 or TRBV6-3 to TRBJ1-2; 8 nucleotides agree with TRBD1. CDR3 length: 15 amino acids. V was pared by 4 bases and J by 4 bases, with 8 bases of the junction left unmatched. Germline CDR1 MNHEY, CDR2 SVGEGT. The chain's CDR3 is CASSSAGGLGYGYTF. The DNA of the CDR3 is TGTGCCAGCAGTTCTGCAGGGGGCTTGGGCTATGGCTACACCTTC.